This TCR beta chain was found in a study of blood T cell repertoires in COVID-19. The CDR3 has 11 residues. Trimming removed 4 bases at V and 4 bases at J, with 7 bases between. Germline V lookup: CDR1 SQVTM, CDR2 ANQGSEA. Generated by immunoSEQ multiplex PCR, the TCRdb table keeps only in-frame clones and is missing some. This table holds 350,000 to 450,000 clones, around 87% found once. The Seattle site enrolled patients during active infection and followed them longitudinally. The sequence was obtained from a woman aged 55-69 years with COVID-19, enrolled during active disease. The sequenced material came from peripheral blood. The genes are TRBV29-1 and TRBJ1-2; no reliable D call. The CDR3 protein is CSVVSFYGYTF. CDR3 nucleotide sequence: TGCAGCGTTGTAAGCTTCTATGGCTACACCTTC. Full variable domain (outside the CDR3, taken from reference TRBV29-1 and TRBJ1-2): SAVISQKPSRDICQRGTSLTIQCQVDSQVTMMFWYRQQPGQSLTLIATANQGSEATYESGFVIDKFPISRPNLTFSTLTVSNMSPEDSSIYLCSVVSFYGYTFGSGTRLTVV.